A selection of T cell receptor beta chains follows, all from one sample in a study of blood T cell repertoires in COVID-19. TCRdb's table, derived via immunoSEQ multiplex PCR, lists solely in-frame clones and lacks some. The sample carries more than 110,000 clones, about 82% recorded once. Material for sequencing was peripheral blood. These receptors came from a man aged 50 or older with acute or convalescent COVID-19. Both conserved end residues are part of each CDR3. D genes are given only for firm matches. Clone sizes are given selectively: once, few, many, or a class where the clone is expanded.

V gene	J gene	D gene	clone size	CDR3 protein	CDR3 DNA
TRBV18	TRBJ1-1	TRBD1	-	CASSPGTVTEAFF	TGTGCCAGCTCACCCGGGACAGTTACTGAAGCTTTCTTT
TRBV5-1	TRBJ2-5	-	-	CASSWATQETQYF	TGCGCCAGCAGCTGGGCGACCCAAGAGACCCAGTACTTC
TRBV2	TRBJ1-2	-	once	CASGGIDYGYTF	TGTGCCAGCGGGGGGATTGACTATGGCTACACCTTC
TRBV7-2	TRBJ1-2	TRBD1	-	CASSLYGTGSLGYGYTF	TGTGCCAGCAGCTTATATGGGACAGGGTCTCTTGGATATGGCTACACCTTC
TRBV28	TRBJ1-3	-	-	CASSFLESSGNTIYF	TGTGCCAGCAGTTTTTTAGAATCAAGCGGAAACACCATATATTTT
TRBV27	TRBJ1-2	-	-	CASSLGPRGYGYTF	TGTGCCAGCAGTTTAGGGCCGCGTGGCTATGGCTACACCTTC
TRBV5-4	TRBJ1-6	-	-	CASSHTGRGSSYNSPLHF	TGTGCCAGCAGCCACACAGGGCGGGGGAGCTCCTATAATTCACCCCTCCACTTT
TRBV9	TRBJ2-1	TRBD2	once	CASSVDSGSLLHEQFF	TGTGCCAGCAGCGTAGACAGCGGGAGCTTACTCCATGAGCAGTTCTTC
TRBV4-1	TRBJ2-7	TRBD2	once	CASSQGGWEGDYF	TGCGCCAGCAGCCAAGGTGGTTGGGAGGGCGATTACTTC
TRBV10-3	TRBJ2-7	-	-	CAIGRGGDEQYF	TGTGCCATCGGGCGCGGGGGCGACGAGCAGTACTTC
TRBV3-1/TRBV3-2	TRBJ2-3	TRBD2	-	CASSLSGRPTDTQYF	TGTGCCAGCAGCCTTAGCGGGAGACCCACAGATACGCAGTATTTT
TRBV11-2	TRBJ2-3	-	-	CASSLEVSNTQYF	TGTGCCAGCAGCTTAGAGGTCTCTAATACGCAGTATTTT
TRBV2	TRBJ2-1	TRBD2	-	CASTLAGTYNEQFF	TGTGCCAGCACCCTAGCGGGGACCTACAATGAGCAGTTCTTC
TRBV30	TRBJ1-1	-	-	CAWSAPGRGRATEAFF	TGTGCCTGGAGTGCCCCCGGCAGGGGAAGGGCCACTGAAGCTTTCTTT
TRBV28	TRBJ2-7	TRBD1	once	CASSQLRGHYEQYF	TGTGCCAGCAGTCAACTCAGGGGGCACTACGAGCAGTACTTC
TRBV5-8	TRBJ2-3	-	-	CASSQKLDTQYF	TGTGCCAGCAGCCAGAAGTTAGATACGCAGTATTTT
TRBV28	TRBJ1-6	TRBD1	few	CASSSPPTGRVNSPLHF	TGTGCCAGCAGTTCACCTCCGACAGGGAGAGTCAATTCACCCCTCCACTTT
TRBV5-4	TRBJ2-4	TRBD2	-	CASSNPSGAENIQYF	TGTGCCAGCAGTAACCCTAGCGGGGCGGAAAACATTCAGTACTTC
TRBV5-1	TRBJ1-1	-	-	CASSSGQLPLGDTEAFF	TGCGCCAGCAGCTCTGGACAGTTACCCCTAGGTGACACTGAAGCTTTCTTT
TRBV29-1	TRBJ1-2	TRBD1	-	CSGGTGYNYGYTF	TGCAGCGGCGGGACAGGGTACAACTATGGCTACACCTTC
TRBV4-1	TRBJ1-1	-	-	CASSQDGRGNTEAFF	TGCGCCAGCAGCCAAGATGGCAGGGGCAACACTGAAGCTTTCTTT
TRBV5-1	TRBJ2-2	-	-	CASSSQGNTGELFF	TGCGCCAGCAGCTCTCAGGGGAACACCGGGGAGCTGTTTTTT
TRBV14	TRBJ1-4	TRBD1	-	CASRGQGREKLFF	TGTGCCAGCAGGGGACAGGGCAGGGAAAAACTGTTTTTT
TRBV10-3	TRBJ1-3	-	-	CAISRDTSGNTIYF	TGTGCCATCAGCCGGGACACCTCTGGAAACACCATATATTTT
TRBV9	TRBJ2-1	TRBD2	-	CASAGRARNEQFF	TGTGCCAGCGCCGGGAGGGCCAGGAATGAGCAGTTCTTC
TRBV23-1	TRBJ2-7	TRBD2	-	CASSFKKRDSYEQYF	TGCGCCAGCAGTTTTAAGAAGCGGGACTCCTACGAGCAGTACTTC
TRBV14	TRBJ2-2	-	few	CASSVAEELFF	TGTGCCAGCAGCGTAGCGGAGGAGCTGTTTTTT
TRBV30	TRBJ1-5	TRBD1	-	CAWSIRGRQPQHF	TGTGCCTGGAGTATCAGGGGGCGTCAGCCCCAGCATTTT
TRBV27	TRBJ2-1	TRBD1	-	CASSLSVQGAGYNEQFF	TGTGCCAGCAGTTTATCCGTCCAGGGGGCGGGTTACAATGAGCAGTTCTTC
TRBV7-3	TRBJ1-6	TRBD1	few	CASSSGQGDSPLHF	TGTGCCAGCAGCTCGGGACAGGGTGATTCACCCCTCCACTTT
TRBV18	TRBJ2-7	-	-	CASSLTGSKNEQYF	TGTGCCAGCTCACTAACAGGGTCCAAGAACGAGCAGTACTTC
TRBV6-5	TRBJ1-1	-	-	CASSPGGLLEAFF	TGTGCCAGCAGCCCGGGAGGCCTCCTTGAAGCTTTCTTT